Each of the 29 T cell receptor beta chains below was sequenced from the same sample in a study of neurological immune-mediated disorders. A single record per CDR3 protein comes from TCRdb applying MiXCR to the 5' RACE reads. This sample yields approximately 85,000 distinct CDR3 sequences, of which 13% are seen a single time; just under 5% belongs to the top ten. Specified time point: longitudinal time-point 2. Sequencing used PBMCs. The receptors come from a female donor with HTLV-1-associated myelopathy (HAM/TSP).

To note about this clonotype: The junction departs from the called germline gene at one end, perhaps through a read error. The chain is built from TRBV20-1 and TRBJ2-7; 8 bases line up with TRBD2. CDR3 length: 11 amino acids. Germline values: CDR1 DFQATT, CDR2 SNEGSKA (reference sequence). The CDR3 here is CSSTGGAEQCF. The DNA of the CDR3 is TGCAGTTCTACGGGGGGGGCAGAGCAGTGCTTC.

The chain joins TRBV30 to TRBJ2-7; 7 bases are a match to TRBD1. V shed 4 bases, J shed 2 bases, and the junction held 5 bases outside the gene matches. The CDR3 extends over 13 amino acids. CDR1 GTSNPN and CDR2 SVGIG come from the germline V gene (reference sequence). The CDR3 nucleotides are TGTGCCTGGAATAGGGGGCGGCCCTACGAGCAGTACTTC. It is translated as CAWNRGRPYEQYF.

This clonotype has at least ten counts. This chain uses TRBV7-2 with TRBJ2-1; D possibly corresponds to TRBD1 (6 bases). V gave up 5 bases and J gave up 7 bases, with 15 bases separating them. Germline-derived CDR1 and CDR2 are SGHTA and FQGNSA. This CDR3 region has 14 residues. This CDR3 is CASSVRTTGNEQFF. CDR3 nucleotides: TGTGCCAGCAGCGTCCGGACCACAGGGAATGAGCAGTTCTTC.

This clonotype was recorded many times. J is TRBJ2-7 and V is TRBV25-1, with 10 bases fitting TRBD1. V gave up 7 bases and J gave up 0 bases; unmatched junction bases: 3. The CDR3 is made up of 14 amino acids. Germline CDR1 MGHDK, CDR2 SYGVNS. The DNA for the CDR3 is TGTGCCAGCAAAGGGACAGGGGACTCCTACGAGCAGTACTTC. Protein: CASKGTGDSYEQYF.

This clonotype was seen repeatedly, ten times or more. The CDR3 nucleotides are TGTGCCAGCTCACCTTCAAACAGGGGTAATTCACCCCTCCACTTT. This sequence encodes CASSPSNRGNSPLHF. The chain is built from TRBV18 and TRBJ1-6; 7 bases line up with TRBD1. V was pared by 3 bases and J by 6 bases, with 5 bases of the junction left unmatched. From germline, CDR1 is KGHSH and CDR2 LQKENI. The CDR3 totals 15 residues.

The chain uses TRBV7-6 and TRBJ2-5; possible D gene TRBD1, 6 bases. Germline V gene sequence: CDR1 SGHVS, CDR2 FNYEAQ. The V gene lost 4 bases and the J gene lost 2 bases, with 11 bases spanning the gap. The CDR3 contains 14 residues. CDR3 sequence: CASSSDRLQETQYF. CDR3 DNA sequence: TGTGCCAGCAGCTCAGACAGGCTTCAAGAGACCCAGTACTTC.

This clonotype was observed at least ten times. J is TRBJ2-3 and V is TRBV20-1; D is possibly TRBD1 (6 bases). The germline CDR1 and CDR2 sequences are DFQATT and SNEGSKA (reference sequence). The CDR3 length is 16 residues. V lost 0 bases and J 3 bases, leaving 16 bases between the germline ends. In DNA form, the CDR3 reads TGCAGTGCTAGAGACGGGACAAGGGACCCTACAGATACGCAGTATTTT. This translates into CSARDGTRDPTDTQYF.

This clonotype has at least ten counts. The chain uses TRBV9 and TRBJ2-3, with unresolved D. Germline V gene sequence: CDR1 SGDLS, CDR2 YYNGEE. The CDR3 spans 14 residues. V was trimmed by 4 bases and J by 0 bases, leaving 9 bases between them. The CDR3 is CASSPWVSTDTQYF. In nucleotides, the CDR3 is TGTGCCAGCAGCCCTTGGGTTAGCACAGATACGCAGTATTTT.

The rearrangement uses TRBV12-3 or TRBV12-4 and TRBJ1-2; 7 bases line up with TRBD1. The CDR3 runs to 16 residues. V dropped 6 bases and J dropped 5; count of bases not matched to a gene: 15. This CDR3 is CASSVFPGGGGYGYTF. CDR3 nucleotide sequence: TGTGCCAGCAGCGTATTTCCAGGGGGTGGAGGATATGGCTACACCTTC.

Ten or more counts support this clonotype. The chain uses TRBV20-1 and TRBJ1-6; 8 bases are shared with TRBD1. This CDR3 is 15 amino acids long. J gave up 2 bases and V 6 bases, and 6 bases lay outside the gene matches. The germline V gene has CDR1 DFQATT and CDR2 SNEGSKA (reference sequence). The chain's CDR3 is CSAPGQVAYNSPLHF. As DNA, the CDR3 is TGCAGTGCCCCGGGACAGGTCGCCTATAATTCACCCCTCCACTTT.

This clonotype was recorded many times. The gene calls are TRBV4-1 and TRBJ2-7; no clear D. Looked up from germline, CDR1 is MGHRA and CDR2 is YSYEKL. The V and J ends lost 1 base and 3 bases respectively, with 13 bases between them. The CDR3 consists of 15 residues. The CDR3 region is CASSQGNTPNYEQYF. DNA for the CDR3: TGCGCCAGCAGCCAAGGGAATACCCCTAACTACGAGCAGTACTTC.

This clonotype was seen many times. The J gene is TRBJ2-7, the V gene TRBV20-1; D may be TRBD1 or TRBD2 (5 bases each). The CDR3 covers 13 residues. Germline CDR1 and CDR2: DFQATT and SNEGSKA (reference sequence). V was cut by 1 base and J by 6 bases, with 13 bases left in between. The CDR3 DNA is TGCAGTGCTAGAGCCGGGACCCGAAGCGAGCAGTACTTC. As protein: CSARAGTRSEQYF.

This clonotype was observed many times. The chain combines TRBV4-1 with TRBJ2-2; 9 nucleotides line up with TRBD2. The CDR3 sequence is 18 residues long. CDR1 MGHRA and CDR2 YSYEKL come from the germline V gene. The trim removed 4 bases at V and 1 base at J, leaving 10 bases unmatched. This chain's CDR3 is CASSPSLASGENTGELFF. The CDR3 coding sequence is TGCGCCAGCAGCCCCTCGTTGGCTAGCGGGGAGAACACCGGGGAGCTGTTTTTT.

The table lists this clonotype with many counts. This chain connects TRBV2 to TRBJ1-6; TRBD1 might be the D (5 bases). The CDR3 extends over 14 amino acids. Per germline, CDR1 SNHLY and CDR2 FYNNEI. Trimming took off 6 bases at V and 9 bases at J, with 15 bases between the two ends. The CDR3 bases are TGTGCCAGCAGAGGGGAAATATCAGGTTCACCCCTCCACTTT. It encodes CASRGEISGSPLHF.

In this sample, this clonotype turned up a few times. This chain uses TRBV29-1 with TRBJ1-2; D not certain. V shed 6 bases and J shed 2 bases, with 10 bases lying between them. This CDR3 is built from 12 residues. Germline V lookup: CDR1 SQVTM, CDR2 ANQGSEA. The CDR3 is CSVRGGNYGYTF. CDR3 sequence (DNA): TGCAGCGTCAGAGGTGGGAACTATGGCTACACCTTC.

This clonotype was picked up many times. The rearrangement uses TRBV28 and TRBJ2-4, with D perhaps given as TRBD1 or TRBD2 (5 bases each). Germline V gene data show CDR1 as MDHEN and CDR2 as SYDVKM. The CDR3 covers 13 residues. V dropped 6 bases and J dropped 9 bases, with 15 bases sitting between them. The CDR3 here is CASRRQGEGIQYF. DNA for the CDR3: TGTGCCAGCAGACGCCAGGGTGAGGGCATTCAGTACTTC.

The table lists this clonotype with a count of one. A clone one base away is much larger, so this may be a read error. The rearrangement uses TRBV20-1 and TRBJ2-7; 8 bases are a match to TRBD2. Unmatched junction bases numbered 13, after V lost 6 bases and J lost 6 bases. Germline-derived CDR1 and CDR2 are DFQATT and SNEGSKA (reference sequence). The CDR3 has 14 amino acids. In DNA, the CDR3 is TGCAGTGCCCCCCCCGGGAGGGGGTGCTCCGAGCAGTACTTC. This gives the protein CSAPPGRGCSEQYF.

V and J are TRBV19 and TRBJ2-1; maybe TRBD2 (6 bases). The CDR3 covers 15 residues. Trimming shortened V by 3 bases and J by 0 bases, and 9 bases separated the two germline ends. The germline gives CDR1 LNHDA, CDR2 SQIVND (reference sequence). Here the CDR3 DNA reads TGTGCCAGTAGTATGGGACTGAACTCCTACAATGAGCAGTTCTTC. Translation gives CASSMGLNSYNEQFF.

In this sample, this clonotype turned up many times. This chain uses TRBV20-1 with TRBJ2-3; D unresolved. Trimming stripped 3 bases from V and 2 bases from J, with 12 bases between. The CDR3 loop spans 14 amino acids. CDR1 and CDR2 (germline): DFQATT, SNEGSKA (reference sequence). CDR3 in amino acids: CSARGLINTDTQYF. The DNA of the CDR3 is TGCAGTGCTAGGGGCCTCATCAACACAGATACGCAGTATTTT.

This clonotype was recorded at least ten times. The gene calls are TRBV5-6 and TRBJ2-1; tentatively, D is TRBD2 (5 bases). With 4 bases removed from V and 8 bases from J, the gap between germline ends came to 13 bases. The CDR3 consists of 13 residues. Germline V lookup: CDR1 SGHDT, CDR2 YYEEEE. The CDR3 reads CASSETRFHEQFF. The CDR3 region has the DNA TGTGCCAGCAGCGAAACTAGGTTCCATGAGCAGTTCTTC.

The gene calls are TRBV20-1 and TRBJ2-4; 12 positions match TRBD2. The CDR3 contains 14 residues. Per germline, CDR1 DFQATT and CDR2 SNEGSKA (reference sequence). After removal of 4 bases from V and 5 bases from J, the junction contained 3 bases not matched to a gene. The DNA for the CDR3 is TGCAGTGCTACCCTAGCGGGGGGGCAAAACATTCAGTACTTC. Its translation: CSATLAGGQNIQYF.

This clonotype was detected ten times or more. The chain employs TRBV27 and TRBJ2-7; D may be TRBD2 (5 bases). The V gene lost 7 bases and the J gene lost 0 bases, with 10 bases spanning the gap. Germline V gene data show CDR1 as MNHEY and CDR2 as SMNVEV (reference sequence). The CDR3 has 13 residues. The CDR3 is CASKDSRSYEQYF. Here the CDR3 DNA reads TGTGCCAGCAAGGACTCTCGCTCCTACGAGCAGTACTTC.

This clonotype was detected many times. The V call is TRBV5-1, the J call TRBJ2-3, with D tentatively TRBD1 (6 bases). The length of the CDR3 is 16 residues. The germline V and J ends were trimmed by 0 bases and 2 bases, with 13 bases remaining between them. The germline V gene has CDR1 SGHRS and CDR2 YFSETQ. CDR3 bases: TGCGCCAGCAGCTTGGATCCACAGGGTGTCACAGATACGCAGTATTTT. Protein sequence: CASSLDPQGVTDTQYF.

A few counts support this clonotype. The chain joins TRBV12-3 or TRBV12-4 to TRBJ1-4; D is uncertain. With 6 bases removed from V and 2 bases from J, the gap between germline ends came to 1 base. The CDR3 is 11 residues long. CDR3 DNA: TGTGCCAGCAGCACTAATGAAAAACTGTTTTTT. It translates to CASSTNEKLFF.

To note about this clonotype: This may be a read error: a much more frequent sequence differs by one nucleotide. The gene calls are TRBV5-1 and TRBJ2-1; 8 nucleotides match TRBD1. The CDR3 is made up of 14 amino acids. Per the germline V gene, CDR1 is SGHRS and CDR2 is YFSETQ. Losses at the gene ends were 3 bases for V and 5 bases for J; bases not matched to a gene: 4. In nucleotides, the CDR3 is TGCGCCAGCAGCTGGGGACAGGCCCACAATGAGCAGTTCTTC. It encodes CASSWGQAHNEQFF. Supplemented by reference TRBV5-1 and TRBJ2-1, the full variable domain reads KAGVTQTPRYLIKTRGQQVTLSCSPISGHRSVSWYQQTPGQGLQFLFEYFSETQRNKGNFPGRFSGRQFSNSRSEMNVSTLELGDSALYLCASSWGQAHNEQFFGPGTRLTVL.

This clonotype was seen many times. The DNA of the CDR3 is TGTGCCAGCAGTGGCCGACTAGCGGACGACTACGAGCAGTACTTC. Translated, it gives CASSGRLADDYEQYF. The chain employs TRBV6-1 and TRBJ2-7, with 9 bases that match TRBD2. The CDR3 loop spans 15 amino acids. V gave up 4 bases and J gave up 3 bases; unmatched junction bases: 7. The germline gives CDR1 MNHNS, CDR2 SASEGT.

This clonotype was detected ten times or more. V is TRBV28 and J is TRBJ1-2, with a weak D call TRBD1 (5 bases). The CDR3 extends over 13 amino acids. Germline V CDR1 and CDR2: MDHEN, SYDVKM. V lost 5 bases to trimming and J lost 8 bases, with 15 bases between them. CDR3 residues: CASSRQYGGGYTF. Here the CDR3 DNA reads TGTGCCAGCAGTCGACAGTATGGTGGGGGCTACACCTTC.

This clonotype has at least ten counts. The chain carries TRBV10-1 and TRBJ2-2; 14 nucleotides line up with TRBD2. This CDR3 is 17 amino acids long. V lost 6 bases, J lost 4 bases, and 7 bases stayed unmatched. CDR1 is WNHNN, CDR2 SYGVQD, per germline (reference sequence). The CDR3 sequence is CASSARGLAGGTGELFF. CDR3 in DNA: TGCGCCAGCAGCGCCCGCGGACTAGCGGGGGGCACCGGGGAGCTGTTTTTT.

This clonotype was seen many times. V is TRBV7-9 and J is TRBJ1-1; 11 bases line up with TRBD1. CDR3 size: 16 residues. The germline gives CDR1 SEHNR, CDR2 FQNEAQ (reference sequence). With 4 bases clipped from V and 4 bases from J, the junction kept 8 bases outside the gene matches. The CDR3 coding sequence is TGTGCCAGCAGCTCGGGACAGGGGGTTCCGACCACTGAAGCTTTCTTT. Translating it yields CASSSGQGVPTTEAFF.